This TCR beta chain is drawn from a study of cytomegalovirus exposure and HLA in healthy donors. J gave up 5 bases and V 4 bases, and 15 bases lay outside the gene matches. The CDR3 is 17 amino acids. Germline CDR1 reads SGHNT; CDR2 reads YYREEE (reference sequence). The primer mix had 60 Vbeta and 13 Jbeta primers. The assay was immunoSEQ multiplex PCR, and TCRdb's table has in-frame clones only and misses some. The table lists 150,000 to 200,000 clones, roughly 85% of them singletons. The chain joins TRBV5-4 to TRBJ2-7; 10 bases line up with TRBD1. The TCR comes from a woman between 35 and 50 years old in good health and CMV-seronegative. Sequencing was done on a sample of PBMCs. CDR3 residues: CASSTRRGQGMVDEQYF. The CDR3 coding sequence is TGTGCCAGCAGCACCCGTAGGGGACAGGGGATGGTGGACGAGCAGTACTTC.